This is a list of T cell receptor beta chains from one sample in a study of cytomegalovirus exposure and HLA in healthy donors. The data were produced by immunoSEQ multiplex PCR, yet TCRdb's version contains in-frame clones alone and is incomplete. Here the sample spans 150,000 to 200,000 clones, 68% being singletons. The sequencing input was PBMCs. These receptors all come from a middle-aged man in good health and CMV-seronegative. Each CDR3 is given with its conserved first and last residue. The order of the fields is CDR3 length, V gene, J gene, D gene, clone size, CDR3 DNA, CDR3 protein. The D gene is left open where the match is weak. Clone size, where shown, is once, few, many, or a class for clones that have expanded.

length: 18; V: TRBV7-2; J: TRBJ2-4; D: TRBD1; size: .; DNA: TGTGCCAGCAGCTTACTGGGACAGGGAGACGGGCCCAAAAACATTCAGTACTTC; CDR3: CASSLLGQGDGPKNIQYF
length: 15; V: TRBV29-1; J: TRBJ1-1; D: .; size: .; DNA: TGCAGCGTTGGGGCGTTTGAGACACTGAACACTGAAGCTTTCTTT; CDR3: CSVGAFETLNTEAFF
length: 18; V: TRBV27; J: TRBJ1-5; D: .; size: .; DNA: TGTGCCAGCAGTTTTAGGCAGTTAGGAGTTTCGGGCAATCAGCCCCAGCATTTT; CDR3: CASSFRQLGVSGNQPQHF
length: 13; V: TRBV7-9; J: TRBJ1-1; D: .; size: .; DNA: TGTGCCAGCAGCTTGGGAGGGACCATCGAAGCTTTCTTT; CDR3: CASSLGGTIEAFF
length: 15; V: TRBV6-1; J: TRBJ1-1; D: TRBD1; size: .; DNA: TGTGCCAGCAACGTCGAGGGGGCGCGATACACTGAAGCTTTCTTT; CDR3: CASNVEGARYTEAFF
length: 12; V: TRBV19; J: TRBJ1-1; D: .; size: .; DNA: TGTGCCAGTAGTATACGGAGCACTGAAGCTTTCTTT; CDR3: CASSIRSTEAFF
length: 13; V: TRBV29-1; J: TRBJ2-7; D: TRBD1; size: .; DNA: TGCAGCGTGGAGACAGGGGGCCCCTACGAGCAGTACTTC; CDR3: CSVETGGPYEQYF
length: 15; V: TRBV6-6; J: TRBJ1-1; D: .; size: .; DNA: TGTGCCAGCAGTTACCCCGCAGGGCAAGGCACTGAAGCTTTCTTT; CDR3: CASSYPAGQGTEAFF
length: 17; V: TRBV5-1; J: TRBJ2-1; D: TRBD2; size: few; DNA: TGCGCCAGCAGCTTGGTGGCGAGCGGGGGGGCCTTCAATGAGCAGTTCTTC; CDR3: CASSLVASGGAFNEQFF
length: 13; V: TRBV5-4; J: TRBJ1-2; D: .; size: .; DNA: TGTGCCAGCAGCTTGGACAGTCGGCCTGGCTACACCTTC; CDR3: CASSLDSRPGYTF
length: 17; V: TRBV4-2; J: TRBJ2-1; D: TRBD2; size: .; DNA: TGTGCCAGCAGCCATATCCAGGGAGCGGGGAGTCTGAGAGAGCAGTTCTTC; CDR3: CASSHIQGAGSLREQFF
length: 12; V: TRBV7-9; J: TRBJ2-1; D: TRBD1; size: .; DNA: TGTTCCAGCAGCCAACCGTCGGGACAGGGTTTCTTC; CDR3: CSSSQPSGQGFF
length: 13; V: TRBV11-2; J: TRBJ2-7; D: TRBD1; size: .; DNA: TGTGCCAGCAGCCGGGACAGGGACTACGAGCAGTACTTC; CDR3: CASSRDRDYEQYF
length: 13; V: TRBV5-1; J: TRBJ1-1; D: .; size: .; DNA: TGCGCCAGCAGCTTGGATGGGAGCACTGAAGCTTTCTTT; CDR3: CASSLDGSTEAFF